This T cell receptor (beta chain) is drawn from a study of blood T cell repertoires in COVID-19. Some clones are missing from TCRdb's copy, which holds only in-frame ones; the method was immunoSEQ multiplex PCR. The repertoire holds about 400,000 clones, with roughly 91% as singletons. Two consecutive negative NP/OP PCR tests, clearance, or resolved symptoms defined Cohort 3 recovery. This CDR3 is 12 amino acids long. V lost 0 bases and J lost 9, with 5 bases in between. Germline values: CDR1 KGHDR, CDR2 SFDVKD. The specimen was PBMCs or T cells enriched from blood (not recorded which). V usage is TRBV24-1 and J usage is TRBJ2-1; D unclear. This TCR was sampled from a woman in her 30s who had recovered from COVID-19. The CDR3 DNA reads TGTGCCACCAGTGATTTGGGCGGTGAGCAGTTCTTC. It is translated as CATSDLGGEQFF.